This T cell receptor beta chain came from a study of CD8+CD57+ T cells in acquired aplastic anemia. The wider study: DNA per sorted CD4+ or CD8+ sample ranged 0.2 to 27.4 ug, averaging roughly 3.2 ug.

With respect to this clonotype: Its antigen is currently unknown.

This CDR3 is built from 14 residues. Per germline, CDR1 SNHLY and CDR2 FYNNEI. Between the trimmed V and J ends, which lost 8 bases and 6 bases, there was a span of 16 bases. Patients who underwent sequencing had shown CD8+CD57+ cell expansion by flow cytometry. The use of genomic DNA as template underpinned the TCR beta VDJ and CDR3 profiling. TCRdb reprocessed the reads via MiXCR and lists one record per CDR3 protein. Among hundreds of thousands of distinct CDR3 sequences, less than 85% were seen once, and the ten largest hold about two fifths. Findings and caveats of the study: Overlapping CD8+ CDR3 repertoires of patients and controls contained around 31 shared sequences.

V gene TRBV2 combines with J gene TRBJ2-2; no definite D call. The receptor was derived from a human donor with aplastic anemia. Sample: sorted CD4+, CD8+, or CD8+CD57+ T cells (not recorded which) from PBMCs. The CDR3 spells CASGFVHPAGELFF. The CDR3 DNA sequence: TGTGCCAGCGGCTTTGTTCACCCGGCCGGGGAGCTGTTTTTT.